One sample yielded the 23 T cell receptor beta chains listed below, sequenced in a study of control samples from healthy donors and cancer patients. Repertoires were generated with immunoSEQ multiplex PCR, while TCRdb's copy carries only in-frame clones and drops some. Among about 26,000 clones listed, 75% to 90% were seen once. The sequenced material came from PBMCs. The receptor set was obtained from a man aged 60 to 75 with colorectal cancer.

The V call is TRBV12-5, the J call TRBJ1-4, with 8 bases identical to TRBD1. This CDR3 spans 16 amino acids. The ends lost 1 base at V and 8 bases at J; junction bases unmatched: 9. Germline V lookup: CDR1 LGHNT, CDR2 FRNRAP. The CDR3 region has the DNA TGTGCTAGTGGTTTGGGAAACAGGGGGGGGAACGAAAAACTGTTTTTT. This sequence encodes CASGLGNRGGNEKLFF.

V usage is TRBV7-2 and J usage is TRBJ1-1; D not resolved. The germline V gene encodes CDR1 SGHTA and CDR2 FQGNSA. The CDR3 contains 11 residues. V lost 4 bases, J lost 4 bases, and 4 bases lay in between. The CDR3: CASSWITEAFF. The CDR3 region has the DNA TGTGCCAGCAGCTGGATCACTGAAGCTTTCTTT.

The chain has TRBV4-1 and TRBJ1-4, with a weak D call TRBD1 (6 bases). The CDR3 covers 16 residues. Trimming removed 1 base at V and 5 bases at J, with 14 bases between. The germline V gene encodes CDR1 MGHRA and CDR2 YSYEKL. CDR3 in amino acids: CASSQVRDIKNEKLFF. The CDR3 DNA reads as TGCGCCAGCAGCCAAGTTCGGGACATTAAAAATGAAAAACTGTTTTTT.

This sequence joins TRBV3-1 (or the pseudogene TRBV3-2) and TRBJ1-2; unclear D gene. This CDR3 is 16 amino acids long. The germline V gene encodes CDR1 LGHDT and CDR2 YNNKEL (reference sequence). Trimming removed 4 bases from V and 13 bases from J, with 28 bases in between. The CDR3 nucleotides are TGTGCCAGCAGCCCCAGCGGGAACAGACTGACCCCCCGACGCACCTTC. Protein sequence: CASSPSGNRLTPRRTF.

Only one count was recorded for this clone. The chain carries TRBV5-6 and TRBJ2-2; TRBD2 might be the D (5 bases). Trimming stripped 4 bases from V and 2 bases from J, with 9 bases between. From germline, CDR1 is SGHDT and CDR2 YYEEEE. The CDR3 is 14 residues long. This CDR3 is CASSQDLNTGELFF. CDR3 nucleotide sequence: TGTGCCAGCAGCCAGGACTTAAACACCGGGGAGCTGTTTTTT.

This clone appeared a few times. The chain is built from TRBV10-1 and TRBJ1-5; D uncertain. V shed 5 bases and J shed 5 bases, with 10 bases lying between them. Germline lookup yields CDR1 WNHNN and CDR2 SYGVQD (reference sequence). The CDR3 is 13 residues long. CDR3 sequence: CASSKGTDQPQHF. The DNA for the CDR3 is TGCGCCAGCAGTAAGGGTACTGATCAGCCCCAGCATTTT.

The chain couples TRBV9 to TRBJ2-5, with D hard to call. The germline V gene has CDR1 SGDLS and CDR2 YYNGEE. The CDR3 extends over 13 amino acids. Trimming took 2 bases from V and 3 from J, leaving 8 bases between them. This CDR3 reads CASSVDPEETQYF. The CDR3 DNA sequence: TGTGCCAGCAGCGTCGACCCCGAAGAGACCCAGTACTTC. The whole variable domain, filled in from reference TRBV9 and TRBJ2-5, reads DSGVTQTPKHLITATGQRVTLRCSPRSGDLSVYWYQQSLDQGLQFLIQYYNGEERAKGNILERFSAQQFPDLHSELNLSSLELGDSALYFCASSVDPEETQYFGPGTRLLVL.

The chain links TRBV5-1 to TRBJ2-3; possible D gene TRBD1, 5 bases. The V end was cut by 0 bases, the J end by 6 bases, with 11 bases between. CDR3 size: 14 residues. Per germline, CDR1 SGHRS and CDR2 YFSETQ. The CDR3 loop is CASSLEGVMDTQYF. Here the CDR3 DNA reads TGCGCCAGCAGCTTGGAAGGGGTTATGGATACGCAGTATTTT.

DNA of the CDR3: TGTGCCAGTAGTATCCAGGAGACCCAGTACTTC. Translating gives CASSIQETQYF. The chain couples TRBV19 to TRBJ2-5; D is ambiguous. Trimming removed 3 bases at V and 5 bases at J, with 4 bases between. There are 11 residues in the CDR3. The germline V gene has CDR1 LNHDA and CDR2 SQIVND (reference sequence).

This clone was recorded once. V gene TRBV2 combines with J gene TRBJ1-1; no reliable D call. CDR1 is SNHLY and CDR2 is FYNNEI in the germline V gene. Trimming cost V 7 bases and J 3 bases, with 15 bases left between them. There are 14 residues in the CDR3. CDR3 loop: CASIPLARDTEAFF. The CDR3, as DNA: TGTGCCAGCATCCCCCTTGCACGGGACACTGAAGCTTTCTTT. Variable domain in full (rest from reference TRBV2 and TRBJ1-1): EPEVTQTPSHQVTQMGQEVILRCVPISNHLYFYWYRQILGQKVEFLVSFYNNEISEKSEIFDDQFSVERPDGSNFTLKIRSTKLEDSAMYFCASIPLARDTEAFFGQGTRLTVV.

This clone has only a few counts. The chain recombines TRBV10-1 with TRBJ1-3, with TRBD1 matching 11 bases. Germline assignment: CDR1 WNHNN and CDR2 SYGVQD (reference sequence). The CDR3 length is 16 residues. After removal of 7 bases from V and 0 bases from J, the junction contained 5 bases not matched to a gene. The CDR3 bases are TGCGCCAGCAATGCGGGACAGGGGGGCTCTGGAAACACCATATATTTT. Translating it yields CASNAGQGGSGNTIYF.

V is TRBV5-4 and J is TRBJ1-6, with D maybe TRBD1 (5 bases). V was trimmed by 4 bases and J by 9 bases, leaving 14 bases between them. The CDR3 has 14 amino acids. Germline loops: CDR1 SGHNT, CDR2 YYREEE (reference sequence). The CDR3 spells CASSLYGGFSPLHF. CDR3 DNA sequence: TGTGCCAGCAGCCTATATGGGGGGTTTTCACCCCTCCACTTT.

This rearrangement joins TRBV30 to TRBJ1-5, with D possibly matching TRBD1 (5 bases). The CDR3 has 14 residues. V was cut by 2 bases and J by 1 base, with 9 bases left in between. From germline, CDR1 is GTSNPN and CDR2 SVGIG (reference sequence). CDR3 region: CAWSHRDSNQPQHF. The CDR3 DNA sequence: TGTGCCTGGAGTCACCGGGACAGCAATCAGCCCCAGCATTTT.

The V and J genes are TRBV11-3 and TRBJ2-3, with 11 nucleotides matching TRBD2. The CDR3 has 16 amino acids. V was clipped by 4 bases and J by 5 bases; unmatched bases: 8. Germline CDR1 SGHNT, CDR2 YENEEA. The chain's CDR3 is CASSSTSGGMRDTQYF. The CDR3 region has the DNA TGTGCCAGCAGCTCCACTAGCGGGGGTATGAGAGATACGCAGTATTTT.

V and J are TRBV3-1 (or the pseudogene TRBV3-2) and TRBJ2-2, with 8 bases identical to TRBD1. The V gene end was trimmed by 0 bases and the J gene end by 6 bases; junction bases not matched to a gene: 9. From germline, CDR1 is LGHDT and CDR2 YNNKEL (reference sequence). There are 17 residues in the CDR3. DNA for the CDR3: TGTGCCAGCAGCCAAGACCCCGGACAGGGATGGGCCGGGGAGCTGTTTTTT. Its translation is CASSQDPGQGWAGELFF.

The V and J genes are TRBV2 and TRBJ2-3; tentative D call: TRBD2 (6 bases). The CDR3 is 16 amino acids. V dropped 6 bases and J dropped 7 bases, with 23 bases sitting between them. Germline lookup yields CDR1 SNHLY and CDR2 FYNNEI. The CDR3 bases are TGTGCCAGCAGGGAAACTAGCACGAGTGGTGGGAATACGCAGTATTTT. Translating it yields CASRETSTSGGNTQYF.

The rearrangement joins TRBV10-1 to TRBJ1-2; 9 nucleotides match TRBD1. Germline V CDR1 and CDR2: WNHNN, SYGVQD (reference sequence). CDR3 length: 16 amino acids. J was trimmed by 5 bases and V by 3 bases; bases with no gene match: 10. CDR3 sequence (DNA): TGCGCCAGCAGTGAATCGCGGACAGGGGCGGTATATGGCTACACCTTC. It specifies CASSESRTGAVYGYTF.

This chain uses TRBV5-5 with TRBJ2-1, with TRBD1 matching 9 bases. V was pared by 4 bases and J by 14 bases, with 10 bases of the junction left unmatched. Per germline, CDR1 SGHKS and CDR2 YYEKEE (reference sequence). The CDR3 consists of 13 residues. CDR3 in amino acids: CASSPQSRDREFF. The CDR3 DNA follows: TGTGCCAGCAGCCCACAATCCCGGGACAGGGAGTTCTTC.

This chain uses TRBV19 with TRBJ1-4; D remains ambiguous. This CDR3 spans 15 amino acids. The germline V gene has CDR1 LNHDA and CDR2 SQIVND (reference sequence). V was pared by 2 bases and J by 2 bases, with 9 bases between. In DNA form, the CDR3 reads TGTGCCAGTAGTATAAGTAGATTTACTAATGAAAAACTGTTTTTT. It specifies CASSISRFTNEKLFF.

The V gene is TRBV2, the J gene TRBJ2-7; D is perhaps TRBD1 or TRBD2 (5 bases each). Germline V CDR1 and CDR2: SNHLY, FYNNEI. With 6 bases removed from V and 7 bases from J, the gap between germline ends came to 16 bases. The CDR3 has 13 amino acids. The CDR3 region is CASRAGTRVEQYF. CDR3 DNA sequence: TGTGCCAGCAGAGCCGGGACCAGAGTAGAGCAGTACTTC.

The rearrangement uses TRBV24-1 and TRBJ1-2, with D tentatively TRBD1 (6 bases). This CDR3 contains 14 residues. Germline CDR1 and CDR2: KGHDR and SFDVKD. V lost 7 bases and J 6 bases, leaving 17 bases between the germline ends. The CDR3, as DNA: TGTGCCACCAGCCATACCAGGGGAGCCGATGGCTACACCTTC. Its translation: CATSHTRGADGYTF.

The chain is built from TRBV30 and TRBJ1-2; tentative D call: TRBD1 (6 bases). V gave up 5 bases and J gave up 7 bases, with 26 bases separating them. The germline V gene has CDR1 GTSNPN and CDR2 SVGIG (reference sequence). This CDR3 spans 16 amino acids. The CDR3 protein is CAWQSRVKGGPLGYTF. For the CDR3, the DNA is TGTGCCTGGCAATCCCGTGTGAAGGGGGGTCCCCTTGGCTACACCTTC.

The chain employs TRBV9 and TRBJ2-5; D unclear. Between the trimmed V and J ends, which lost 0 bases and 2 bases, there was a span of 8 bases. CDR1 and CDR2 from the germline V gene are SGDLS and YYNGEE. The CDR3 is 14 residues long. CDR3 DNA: TGTGCCAGCAGCGTAGAGGTAGGGCAAGAGACCCAGTACTTC. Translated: CASSVEVGQETQYF.